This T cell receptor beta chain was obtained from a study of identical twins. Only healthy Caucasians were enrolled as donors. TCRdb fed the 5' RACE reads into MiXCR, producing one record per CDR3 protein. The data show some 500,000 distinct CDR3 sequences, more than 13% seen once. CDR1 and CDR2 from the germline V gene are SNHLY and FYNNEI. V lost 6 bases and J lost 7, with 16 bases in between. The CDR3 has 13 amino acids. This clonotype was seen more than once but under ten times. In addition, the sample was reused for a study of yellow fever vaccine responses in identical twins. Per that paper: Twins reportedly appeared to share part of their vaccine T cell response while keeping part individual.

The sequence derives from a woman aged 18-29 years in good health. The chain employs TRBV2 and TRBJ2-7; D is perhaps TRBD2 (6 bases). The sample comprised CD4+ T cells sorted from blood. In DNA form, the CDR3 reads TGTGCCAGCAGGGCGGGGACTTACGAGGAGCAGTACTTC. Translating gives CASRAGTYEEQYF.